The source of this T cell receptor beta chain is a study of CD8 T cells in ankylosing spondylitis. Study-wide points: Earlier work had already found some motif variants in reactive arthritis synovial fluid and blood. Disease-linked clones reportedly concentrated significantly in matched ankylosing spondylitis synovial fluid. Disease-linked clones were found to be CD8+ and relatively rare in peripheral blood.

CDR1 and CDR2 from the germline V gene are SGHTA and FQGNSA. This CDR3 spans 14 amino acids. TCRdb reprocessed the 5' RACE reads with MiXCR, giving one entry per CDR3 protein. The repertoire holds roughly 140,000 distinct CDR3 sequences, with 44% as singletons. A single count supports this clonotype. Its antigen is still unknown. The sequence was collected from a male donor with ankylosing spondylitis. The material sequenced was synovial fluid, either unsorted or a sorted T cell fraction (not recorded which). The rearrangement uses TRBV7-2 and TRBJ2-1; TRBD2 aligns across 7 bases. CDR3: CPQRGTQKNNEQFF. The CDR3 DNA reads as TGTCCCCAGCGGGGTACCCAAAAAAACAATGAGCAGTTCTTC.